Listed here are 25 T cell receptor beta chains from one sample, sequenced in a study of T cell changes during pregnancy in multiple sclerosis. The assay was immunoSEQ multiplex PCR, and TCRdb's table has in-frame clones only and misses some. This sample carries about 75,000 clones, about 90% of them seen once, and the ten largest clones take 0.7% to 0.9%. Source: peripheral blood, taken in the first trimester of pregnancy. The receptor source for this set is a female donor in good health, enrolled as a control in a pregnancy study.

The chain recombines TRBV7-2 with TRBJ1-2; unclear D gene. The CDR3 has 12 amino acids. Trimming shortened V by 5 bases and J by 8 bases, and 12 bases separated the two germline ends. Looked up from germline, CDR1 is SGHTA and CDR2 is FQGNSA. The CDR3 DNA is TGTGCCAGCAGCACATTATCTTCGGGCTACACCTTC. Amino acids: CASSTLSSGYTF. Full variable domain (outside the CDR3, taken from reference TRBV7-2 and TRBJ1-2): GAGVSQSPSNKVTEKGKDVELRCDPISGHTALYWYRQSLGQGLEFLIYFQGNSAPDKSGLPSDRFSAERTGGSVSTLTIQRTQQEDSAVYLCASSTLSSGYTFGSGTRLTVV.

The chain has TRBV11-2 and TRBJ2-1; 7 bases map to TRBD2. The CDR3 has 13 amino acids. Unmatched junction bases numbered 4, after V lost 5 bases and J lost 6 bases. Germline lookup yields CDR1 SGHAT and CDR2 FQNNGV. Here the CDR3 DNA reads TGTGCCAGCAGCGTGGGACTACGCAATGAGCAGTTCTTC. Residues: CASSVGLRNEQFF.

The rearrangement uses TRBV2 and TRBJ2-7, with a weak D call TRBD1 (6 bases). The V gene lost 8 bases and the J gene lost 0 bases, with 14 bases spanning the gap. Germline V CDR1 and CDR2: SNHLY, FYNNEI. CDR3 length: 14 amino acids. The CDR3 region is CASRYRDNSYEQYF. CDR3 nucleotide sequence: TGTGCCAGCCGGTACCGGGACAACTCCTACGAGCAGTACTTC. Drawing the rest from reference TRBV2 and TRBJ2-7, the complete variable domain is EPEVTQTPSHQVTQMGQEVILRCVPISNHLYFYWYRQILGQKVEFLVSFYNNEISEKSEIFDDQFSVERPDGSNFTLKIRSTKLEDSAMYFCASRYRDNSYEQYFGPGTRLTVT.

This chain joins TRBV18 and TRBJ2-7; 13 nucleotides align to TRBD2. Germline V CDR1 and CDR2: KGHSH, LQKENI. This CDR3 spans 18 amino acids. Trimming cost V 3 bases and J 3 bases; bases outside gene matches: 11. The CDR3 sequence is CASSPNAGTSGIYYEQYF. CDR3 nucleotides: TGTGCCAGCTCACCTAATGCCGGGACTAGCGGGATCTACTACGAGCAGTACTTC.

The chain carries TRBV7-9 and TRBJ1-3; TRBD1 is a possible D gene (5 bases). Germline values: CDR1 SEHNR, CDR2 FQNEAQ (reference sequence). The CDR3 is made up of 15 amino acids. The V and J ends lost 5 bases and 0 bases respectively, with 11 bases between them. The CDR3 reads CASSQQVHSGNTIYF. The CDR3 nucleotides read TGTGCCAGCAGCCAACAGGTTCACTCTGGAAACACCATATATTTT. Full variable domain (remainder filled in from reference TRBV7-9 and TRBJ1-3): DTGVSQNPRHKITKRGQNVTFRCDPISEHNRLYWYRQTLGQGPEFLTYFQNEAQLEKSRLLSDRFSAERPKGSFSTLEIQRTEQGDSAMYLCASSQQVHSGNTIYFGEGSWLTVV.

The chain combines TRBV6-5 with TRBJ1-1; D is unclear. Trimming took off 5 bases at V and 0 bases at J, with 4 bases between the two ends. This CDR3 has 12 residues. Germline assignment: CDR1 MNHEY and CDR2 SVGAGI. The CDR3 region is CASSNMNTEAFF. CDR3 DNA: TGTGCCAGCAGTAACATGAACACTGAAGCTTTCTTT.

The chain has TRBV5-1 and TRBJ1-1; 7 bases fit TRBD1. The germline V gene encodes CDR1 SGHRS and CDR2 YFSETQ. V gave up 1 base and J gave up 4 bases; unmatched junction bases: 7. The CDR3 covers 15 residues. CDR3 DNA: TGCGCCAGCAGCTTGATGTCGGGACAGAGCACTGAAGCTTTCTTT. The encoded protein is CASSLMSGQSTEAFF.

The chain joins TRBV25-1 to TRBJ2-7, with D unresolved. Germline CDR1 is MGHDK and CDR2 is SYGVNS. The CDR3 runs to 13 residues. With 4 bases removed from V and 0 bases from J, the gap between germline ends came to 7 bases. The CDR3 is CASSGTASYEQYF. The CDR3 DNA is TGTGCCAGCAGTGGAACTGCCTCCTACGAGCAGTACTTC.

The chain has TRBV14 and TRBJ2-2; 11 bases fit TRBD2. The CDR3 extends over 15 amino acids. The V and J ends lost 5 bases and 4 bases, in that order; junction bases with no gene match: 3. The germline CDR1 and CDR2 sequences are SGHDN and FVKESK. CDR3 in amino acids: CASSGTSGATGELFF. The CDR3 DNA reads as TGTGCCAGCAGCGGGACTAGCGGAGCCACCGGGGAGCTGTTTTTT.

This sequence joins TRBV28 and TRBJ2-7, with 8 bases identical to TRBD1. Germline V gene sequence: CDR1 MDHEN, CDR2 SYDVKM. V was clipped by 5 bases and J by 3 bases; unmatched bases: 3. The CDR3 has 13 residues. CDR3 amino acids: CASSPGQGYEQYF. The CDR3 DNA reads TGTGCCAGCAGTCCCGGACAGGGCTACGAGCAGTACTTC.

J is TRBJ2-3 and V is TRBV5-1; 15 bases are a match to TRBD2. V was pared by 4 bases and J by 4 bases, with 7 bases of the junction left unmatched. The CDR3 has 17 amino acids. Germline V gene sequence: CDR1 SGHRS, CDR2 YFSETQ. As DNA, the CDR3 is TGCGCCAGCAGCATAGGGACTAGCGGGGGGAGTGCAGATACGCAGTATTTT. Residues: CASSIGTSGGSADTQYF.

This rearrangement joins TRBV27 to TRBJ2-3; 9 bases map to TRBD1. From germline, CDR1 is MNHEY and CDR2 SMNVEV (reference sequence). J was trimmed by 6 bases and V by 2 bases; bases with no gene match: 3. The CDR3 totals 14 residues. In DNA form, the CDR3 reads TGTGCCAGCAGTTTACTAACAGGGGGCGATACGCAGTATTTT. Protein sequence: CASSLLTGGDTQYF.

This chain links TRBV7-2 with TRBJ2-1; TRBD1 matches at 7 bases. The germline gives CDR1 SGHTA, CDR2 FQGNSA. This CDR3 has 13 amino acids. V was pared by 5 bases and J by 8 bases, with 6 bases of the junction left unmatched. CDR3 residues: CASSATGADEQFF. The CDR3 DNA is TGTGCCAGCAGCGCAACAGGGGCAGATGAGCAGTTCTTC.

The genes are TRBV9 and TRBJ1-2, with D unclear. The CDR3 runs 12 residues. V was pared by 0 bases and J by 6 bases, with 6 bases between. Germline CDR1 is SGDLS and CDR2 is YYNGEE. The CDR3 is CASSVGSNGYTF. In DNA form, the CDR3 reads TGTGCCAGCAGCGTAGGTTCCAATGGCTACACCTTC.

The rearrangement uses TRBV5-4 and TRBJ1-2, with D perhaps matching TRBD1 (5 bases). The V gene lost 4 bases and the J gene lost 4 bases, with 17 bases spanning the gap. Germline CDR1 is SGHNT and CDR2 is YYREEE (reference sequence). This CDR3 is 15 amino acids long. The CDR3 DNA is TGTGCCAGCAGCCACCTGGACACAGACTTCTATGGCTACACCTTC. Translating gives CASSHLDTDFYGYTF.

This chain joins TRBV19 and TRBJ2-5, with D perhaps TRBD1 (6 bases). Germline V gives CDR1 LNHDA, CDR2 SQIVND (reference sequence). The ends were cut back, 7 bases at V and 0 bases at J, with 18 bases in the middle. The CDR3 is made up of 16 amino acids. The DNA for the CDR3 is TGTGCCAGTAAATCAGGGCTCCGGGACAACCAAGAGACCCAGTACTTC. As protein: CASKSGLRDNQETQYF.

The rearrangement links TRBV6-1 to TRBJ1-2; TRBD1 might be the D (5 bases). V was clipped by 10 bases and J by 1 base, with 19 bases between them. CDR1 is MNHNS, CDR2 SASEGT, per germline. The CDR3 length is 15 residues. CDR3 DNA: TGTGCCATCTACGGGACGGACTACTTTAACTATGGCTACACCTTC. Translated: CAIYGTDYFNYGYTF.

V gene TRBV7-2 combines with J gene TRBJ2-7; 9 bases match TRBD2. Trimming at V came to 0 bases and at J to 0 bases, leaving 9 bases not matched to a gene. Germline V gene lookup returns CDR1 SGHTA and CDR2 FQGNSA. This CDR3 contains 18 residues. This chain's CDR3 is CASSLASGGSASSYEQYF. In DNA form, the CDR3 reads TGTGCCAGCAGCTTAGCGAGCGGGGGGTCCGCGAGCTCCTACGAGCAGTACTTC.

The chain uses TRBV7-9 and TRBJ2-1, with no clear D. Germline V gives CDR1 SEHNR, CDR2 FQNEAQ (reference sequence). This CDR3 contains 12 residues. V lost 3 bases and J lost 9, with 9 bases in between. The CDR3 here is CASSFLTGEQFF. CDR3 in DNA: TGTGCCAGCAGCTTCTTAACGGGTGAGCAGTTCTTC. Variable domain in full (rest from reference TRBV7-9 and TRBJ2-1): DTGVSQNPRHKITKRGQNVTFRCDPISEHNRLYWYRQTLGQGPEFLTYFQNEAQLEKSRLLSDRFSAERPKGSFSTLEIQRTEQGDSAMYLCASSFLTGEQFFGPGTRLTVL.

The chain carries TRBV19 and TRBJ1-1, with D tentatively TRBD1 (5 bases). This CDR3 has 16 amino acids. Trimming stripped 0 bases from V and 5 bases from J, with 16 bases between. CDR1 and CDR2 from the germline V gene are LNHDA and SQIVND (reference sequence). For the CDR3, the DNA is TGTGCCAGTAGTATAGAGCCCCTGGGGGGATGGACTGAAGCTTTCTTT. Amino acids: CASSIEPLGGWTEAFF.

The gene calls are TRBV19 and TRBJ1-5; 7 bases are a match to TRBD1. Germline V lookup: CDR1 LNHDA, CDR2 SQIVND (reference sequence). The trim removed 3 bases at V and 2 bases at J, leaving 7 bases unmatched. This CDR3 spans 16 amino acids. The chain's CDR3 is CASSISGTVGNQPQHF. The DNA of the CDR3 is TGTGCCAGTAGTATCTCCGGGACAGTCGGCAATCAGCCCCAGCATTTT.

This chain connects TRBV9 to TRBJ1-5; 11 bases match TRBD1. J gave up 9 bases and V 0 bases, and 5 bases lay outside the gene matches. This CDR3 has 15 residues. Germline-derived CDR1 and CDR2 are SGDLS and YYNGEE. The CDR3 protein is CASSVDGQGASPQHF. The CDR3, as DNA: TGTGCCAGCAGCGTAGATGGACAGGGGGCCTCGCCCCAGCATTTT.

V is TRBV27 and J is TRBJ1-5; 9 nucleotides match TRBD1. CDR1 and CDR2 from the germline V gene are MNHEY and SMNVEV (reference sequence). The CDR3 is made up of 14 amino acids. Trimming cost V 5 bases and J 5 bases; bases outside gene matches: 4. Written as DNA, the CDR3 is TGTGCCAGCAGTCCAGACAGGGGGTATCAGCCCCAGCATTTT. This codes for CASSPDRGYQPQHF.

This clone came up once. In nucleotides, the CDR3 is TGTGCCAGCAGTGAACTCGCGGGAGTCACCGGGGAGCTGTTTTTT. This gives the protein CASSELAGVTGELFF. V gene TRBV2 combines with J gene TRBJ2-2, with 7 bases identical to TRBD2. Germline V gives CDR1 SNHLY, CDR2 FYNNEI. The CDR3 runs 15 residues. The V gene end was trimmed by 2 bases and the J gene end by 4 bases; junction bases not matched to a gene: 4.

The chain uses TRBV6-6 and TRBJ1-2; TRBD1 matches at 9 bases. The CDR3 is 14 amino acids. From germline, CDR1 is MNHNY and CDR2 SVGAGI (reference sequence). With 6 bases clipped from V and 4 bases from J, the junction kept 6 bases outside the gene matches. The CDR3 coding sequence is TGTGCCAGCAGCCGGGGACAGGGTGCCTATGGCTACACCTTC. It encodes CASSRGQGAYGYTF.